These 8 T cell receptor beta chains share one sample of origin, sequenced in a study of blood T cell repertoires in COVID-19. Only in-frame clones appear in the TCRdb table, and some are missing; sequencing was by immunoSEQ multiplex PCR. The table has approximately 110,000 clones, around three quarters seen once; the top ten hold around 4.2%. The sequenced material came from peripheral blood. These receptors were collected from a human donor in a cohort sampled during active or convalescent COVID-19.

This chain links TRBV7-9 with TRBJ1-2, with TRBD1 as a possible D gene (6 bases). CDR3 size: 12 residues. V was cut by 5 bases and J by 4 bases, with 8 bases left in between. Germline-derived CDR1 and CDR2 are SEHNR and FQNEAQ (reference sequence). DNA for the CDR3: TGTGCCAGCAGCCTGACAGGCTATGGCTACACCTTC. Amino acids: CASSLTGYGYTF. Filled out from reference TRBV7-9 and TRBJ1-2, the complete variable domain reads DTGVSQNPRHKITKRGQNVTFRCDPISEHNRLYWYRQTLGQGPEFLTYFQNEAQLEKSRLLSDRFSAERPKGSFSTLEIQRTEQGDSAMYLCASSLTGYGYTFGSGTRLTVV.

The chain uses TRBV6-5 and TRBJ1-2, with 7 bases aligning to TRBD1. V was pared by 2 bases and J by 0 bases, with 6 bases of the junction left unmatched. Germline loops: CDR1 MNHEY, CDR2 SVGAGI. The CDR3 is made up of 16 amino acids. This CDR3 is CASSYKGARANYGYTF. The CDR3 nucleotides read TGTGCCAGCAGTTACAAGGGGGCCCGGGCTAACTATGGCTACACCTTC.

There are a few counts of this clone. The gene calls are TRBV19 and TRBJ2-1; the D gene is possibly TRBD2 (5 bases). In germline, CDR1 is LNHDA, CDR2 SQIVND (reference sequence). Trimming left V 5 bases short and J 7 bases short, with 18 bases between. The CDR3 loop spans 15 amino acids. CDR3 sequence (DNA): TGTGCCAGTAGTTCCCCCTTCTCTAGCCGGAATGAGCAGTTCTTC. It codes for CASSSPFSSRNEQFF. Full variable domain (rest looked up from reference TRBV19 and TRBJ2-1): DGGITQSPKYLFRKEGQNVTLSCEQNLNHDAMYWYRQDPGQGLRLIYYSQIVNDFQKGDIAEGYSVSREKKESFPLTVTSAQKNPTAFYLCASSSPFSSRNEQFFGPGTRLTVL.

CDR3 residues: CASSFPGQGGEQYF. Written as DNA, the CDR3 is TGTGCCAGCAGCTTCCCGGGACAGGGTGGTGAGCAGTACTTC. The chain carries TRBV7-9 and TRBJ2-7, with 9 bases lining up with TRBD1. J was trimmed by 7 bases and V by 3 bases; bases with no gene match: 7. This CDR3 is built from 14 residues. Germline V gene sequence: CDR1 SEHNR, CDR2 FQNEAQ (reference sequence).

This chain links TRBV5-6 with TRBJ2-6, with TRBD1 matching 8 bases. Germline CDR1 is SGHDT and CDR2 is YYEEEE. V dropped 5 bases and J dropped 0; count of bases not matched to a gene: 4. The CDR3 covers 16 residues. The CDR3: CASRRTGNSGANVLTF. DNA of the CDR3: TGTGCCAGCAGAAGGACAGGGAACTCTGGGGCCAACGTCCTGACTTTC.

CDR3: CATSDLRGLGPDTQYF. The DNA for the CDR3 is TGTGCCACCAGTGATTTAAGGGGACTGGGCCCAGATACGCAGTATTTT. This rearrangement joins TRBV24-1 to TRBJ2-3; maybe TRBD2 (6 bases). The CDR3 covers 16 residues. Per germline, CDR1 KGHDR and CDR2 SFDVKD. The V and J ends lost 1 base and 4 bases respectively, with 14 bases between them.

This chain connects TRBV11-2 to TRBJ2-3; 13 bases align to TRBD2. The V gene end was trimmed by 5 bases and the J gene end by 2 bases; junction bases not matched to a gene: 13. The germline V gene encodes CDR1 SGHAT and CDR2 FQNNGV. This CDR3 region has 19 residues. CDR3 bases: TGTGCCAGCAGCCGCTGGACTAGCGGGGGAACACCCAACACAGATACGCAGTATTTT. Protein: CASSRWTSGGTPNTDTQYF.

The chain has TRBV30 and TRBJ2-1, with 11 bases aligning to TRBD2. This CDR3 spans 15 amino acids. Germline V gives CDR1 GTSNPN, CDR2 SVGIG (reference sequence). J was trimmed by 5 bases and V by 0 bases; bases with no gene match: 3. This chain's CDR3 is CAWSVLAGGNNEQFF. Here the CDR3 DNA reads TGTGCCTGGAGTGTCCTAGCGGGAGGAAACAATGAGCAGTTCTTC.